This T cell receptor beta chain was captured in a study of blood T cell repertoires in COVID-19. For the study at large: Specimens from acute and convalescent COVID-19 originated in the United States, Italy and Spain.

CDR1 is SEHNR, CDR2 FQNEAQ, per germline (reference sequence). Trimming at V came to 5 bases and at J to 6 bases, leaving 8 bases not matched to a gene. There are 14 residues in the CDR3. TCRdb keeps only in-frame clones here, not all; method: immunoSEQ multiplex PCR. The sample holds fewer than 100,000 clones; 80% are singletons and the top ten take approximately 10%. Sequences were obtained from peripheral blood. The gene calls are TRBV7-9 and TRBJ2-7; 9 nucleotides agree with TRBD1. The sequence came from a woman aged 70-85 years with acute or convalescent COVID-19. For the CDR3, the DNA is TGTGCCAGCAGCCACCGGGACAGGGAAATCGAGCAGTACTTC. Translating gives CASSHRDREIEQYF.